Listed here are 27 T cell receptor beta chains from one sample, sequenced in a study of neurological immune-mediated disorders (dated by TCRdb to the late 2010s). Library preparation employed 5' RACE. This sample was sequenced with an Illumina HiSeq 2500. TCRdb redid the processing of the public reads, applying fastp at Q25 and MiXCR, and retained in-frame beta chains. Here each entry gathers all rows of one CDR3 protein and keeps the most common genes and DNA. The sample yields 45,000 to 60,000 distinct CDR3 sequences; over 2% were counted once. The ten largest clones add up to around 3% of the sample. Sequencing was done on a sample of PBMCs. These receptors all come from a man aged 50 or older with multiple sclerosis.

This clonotype was picked up many times. The chain uses TRBV5-1 and TRBJ2-7; 8 nucleotides line up with TRBD2. This CDR3 has 14 residues. CDR1 and CDR2 from the germline V gene are SGHRS and YFSETQ. J lost 3 bases, V lost 0 bases, and 2 bases had no gene match. CDR3 bases: TGCGCCAGCAGCTTGGCCGGGACTAGCTACGAGCAGTACTTC. It encodes CASSLAGTSYEQYF.

This clonotype has a count of ten or more. The rearrangement joins TRBV4-3 to TRBJ2-7; D gene unclear. Trimming left V 0 bases short and J 0 bases short, with 9 bases between. The CDR3 runs 15 residues. The germline V gene encodes CDR1 LGHNA and CDR2 YSLEER. CDR3 amino acids: CASSQEPTLSYEQYF. DNA of the CDR3: TGCGCCAGCAGCCAAGAGCCGACACTCTCCTACGAGCAGTACTTC.

The table lists this clonotype with many counts. The chain uses TRBV29-1 and TRBJ2-3; 8 bases fit TRBD1. The germline gives CDR1 SQVTM, CDR2 ANQGSEA. V lost 4 bases and J lost 0; bases outside the gene matches: 3. CDR3 size: 14 residues. CDR3 bases: TGCAGCGTTGGTCGACAGGGGAGCACAGATACGCAGTATTTT. Encoded protein: CSVGRQGSTDTQYF.

This clonotype showed up many times. The chain carries TRBV9 and TRBJ2-1, with 9 bases matching TRBD1. Unmatched junction bases numbered 3, after V lost 0 bases and J lost 8 bases. The germline CDR1 and CDR2 sequences are SGDLS and YYNGEE. The CDR3 sequence is 14 residues long. The CDR3 spells CASSVGGQGYEQFF. CDR3 coding DNA: TGTGCCAGCAGCGTAGGGGGACAGGGCTATGAGCAGTTCTTC.

V usage is TRBV29-1 and J usage is TRBJ1-1; 9 positions agree with TRBD1. There are 12 residues in the CDR3. Per germline, CDR1 SQVTM and CDR2 ANQGSEA. The ends lost 8 bases at V and 6 bases at J; junction bases unmatched: 7. The DNA of the CDR3 is TGCAGCACTGGGACAGGGATAGCTGAAGCTTTCTTT. Protein product: CSTGTGIAEAFF.

This clonotype has at least ten counts. The V and J genes are TRBV4-1 and TRBJ2-7, with D possibly TRBD1 on 5 matching bases. This CDR3 spans 19 amino acids. Trimming took off 2 bases at V and 0 bases at J, with 23 bases between the two ends. The germline V gene has CDR1 MGHRA and CDR2 YSYEKL. CDR3 sequence reads: CASSQQVRVEGLSSYEQYF. Written as DNA, the CDR3 is TGCGCCAGCAGCCAACAGGTCAGGGTGGAAGGGTTAAGCTCCTACGAGCAGTACTTC.

This clonotype was counted many times. The rearrangement links TRBV20-1 to TRBJ1-3; no definite D call. The CDR3 totals 13 residues. Per germline, CDR1 DFQATT and CDR2 SNEGSKA (reference sequence). The V gene lost 2 bases and the J gene lost 0 bases, with 5 bases spanning the gap. The CDR3 nucleotides read TGCAGTGCTAGAATCCCCTCTGGAAACACCATATATTTT. Translation gives CSARIPSGNTIYF.

Worth noting for this clonotype: This may arise from a read error, as a much more abundant clone is one base away. The CDR3 end shows no conserved phenylalanine or tryptophan, and so a read error is likely. No DNA is shown, since the ends of the CDR3 on it are uncertain; the CDR3 is the one TCRdb lists. CDR3 in amino acids: CASSMSSGNTIYC. This chain links TRBV21-1 with TRBJ1-3. TRBV21-1 is tagged as a pseudogene. The length of the CDR3 is 13 amino acids, counting both ends.

At least ten counts were recorded for this clonotype. This chain links TRBV28 with TRBJ2-3; D gene ambiguous. The germline V gene encodes CDR1 MDHEN and CDR2 SYDVKM. This CDR3 spans 15 amino acids. The V and J ends lost 5 bases and 1 base respectively, with 13 bases between them. The CDR3 DNA is TGTGCCAGCAGTGTGACTTCCCCCGGCACAGATACGCAGTATTTT. Amino acids: CASSVTSPGTDTQYF.

This clonotype was counted only a few times. A much more abundant neighbour one base away suggests this may be a read error. This chain links TRBV9 with TRBJ1-4; D is unresolved. There are 11 residues in the CDR3. Germline lookup yields CDR1 SGDLS and CDR2 YYNGEE. The CDR3 here is CASSSGETLFF. In nucleotides, the CDR3 is TGTGCCAGCAGTAGCGGTGAAACACTGTTTTTT.

This clonotype was counted ten times or more. This chain links TRBV28 with TRBJ1-3, with D unclear. Germline CDR1 is MDHEN and CDR2 is SYDVKM. The CDR3 covers 14 residues. Trimming pared 4 bases from V and 0 bases from J, leaving 7 bases between. CDR3 in amino acids: CASSSILSGNTIYF. The CDR3 DNA reads as TGTGCCAGCAGTTCTATCCTCTCTGGAAACACCATATATTTT.

This clonotype appeared many times. The chain employs TRBV20-1 and TRBJ1-2, with no clear D. From germline, CDR1 is DFQATT and CDR2 SNEGSKA (reference sequence). V lost 4 bases and J 2 bases, leaving 11 bases between the germline ends. The CDR3 length is 13 residues. The CDR3 spells CSAITETNYGYTF. The CDR3 nucleotides are TGCAGTGCTATAACAGAAACCAACTATGGCTACACCTTC.

This clonotype was picked up many times. This chain uses TRBV5-6 with TRBJ2-5, with 8 bases matching TRBD1. The junction had 2 bases not matched to a gene; V was cut back by 2 bases and J by 5 bases. CDR1 and CDR2 (germline): SGHDT, YYEEEE. This CDR3 is 13 amino acids long. The CDR3 region is CASSFRDRETQYF. The CDR3 coding sequence is TGTGCCAGCAGCTTCCGGGACAGGGAGACCCAGTACTTC.

Concerning this clonotype itself: This may be a read error: a much more frequent sequence differs by one nucleotide. V gene TRBV7-9 combines with J gene TRBJ2-5; D is unresolved. Germline CDR1 is SEHNR and CDR2 is FQNEAQ (reference sequence). The CDR3 has 12 amino acids. CDR3 DNA sequence: TGTGACAGCAGTACCACCGTTGAGACCCAGTACTTC. Its translation: CDSSTTVETQYF. Filled out from reference TRBV7-9 and TRBJ2-5, the complete variable domain reads DTGVSQNPRHKITKRGQNVTFRCDPISEHNRLYWYRQTLGQGPEFLTYFQNEAQLEKSRLLSDRFSAERPKGSFSTLEIQRTEQGDSAMYLCDSSTTVETQYFGPGTRLLVL.

This clonotype was observed at least ten times. The chain has TRBV5-1 and TRBJ1-1; D is unresolved. Per the germline V gene, CDR1 is SGHRS and CDR2 is YFSETQ. This CDR3 has 14 amino acids. Trimming stripped 4 bases from V and 1 base from J, with 11 bases between. CDR3 amino acids: CASSGRWGNTEAFF. For the CDR3, the DNA is TGCGCCAGCAGCGGGAGATGGGGGAACACTGAAGCTTTCTTT. Based on the CDR3 plus reference TRBV5-1 and TRBJ1-1, the full variable domain is KAGVTQTPRYLIKTRGQQVTLSCSPISGHRSVSWYQQTPGQGLQFLFEYFSETQRNKGNFPGRFSGRQFSNSRSEMNVSTLELGDSALYLCASSGRWGNTEAFFGQGTRLTVV.

This clonotype was recorded at least ten times. The chain links TRBV7-2 to TRBJ2-1; the match to TRBD2 covers 7 bases. Germline V gene sequence: CDR1 SGHTA, CDR2 FQGNSA. The CDR3 length is 16 residues. J gave up 4 bases and V 7 bases, and 13 bases lay outside the gene matches. The CDR3 sequence: CASTLQSLAVYNEQFF. DNA of the CDR3: TGTGCCAGCACCCTCCAGAGCCTAGCGGTTTACAATGAGCAGTTCTTC. Combining the CDR3 with reference TRBV7-2 and TRBJ2-1 gives the whole variable domain GAGVSQSPSNKVTEKGKDVELRCDPISGHTALYWYRQSLGQGLEFLIYFQGNSAPDKSGLPSDRFSAERTGGSVSTLTIQRTQQEDSAVYLCASTLQSLAVYNEQFFGPGTRLTVL.

This clonotype was seen ten or more times. The CDR3 protein is CASSYPMGGADNQPQHF. CDR3 coding DNA: TGTGCCAGCAGTTACCCAATGGGGGGCGCAGACAATCAGCCCCAGCATTTT. V usage is TRBV6-2 or TRBV6-3 and J usage is TRBJ1-5; tentative D call: TRBD1 (6 bases). Germline CDR1 and CDR2: MNHEY and SVGEGT. The CDR3 runs 17 residues. Trimming cost V 2 bases and J 3 bases, with 17 bases left between them.

This clonotype was counted many times. The chain has TRBV3-1 and TRBJ2-5; D perhaps matches TRBD2 (5 bases). This CDR3 spans 12 amino acids. V lost 3 bases and J lost 3, with 5 bases in between. CDR1 LGHDT and CDR2 YNNKEL come from the germline V gene (reference sequence). The DNA of the CDR3 is TGTGCCAGCAGCCACGGGGAAGAGACCCAGTACTTC. This sequence encodes CASSHGEETQYF.

This clonotype was counted at least ten times. The V and J genes are TRBV27 and TRBJ1-1; D is possibly TRBD1 (6 bases). V was clipped by 9 bases and J by 1 base, with 24 bases between them. CDR3 size: 17 residues. CDR1 and CDR2 from the germline V gene are MNHEY and SMNVEV (reference sequence). CDR3 in amino acids: CASLGRIGGDRNTEAFF. CDR3 bases: TGTGCCAGTTTAGGGAGGATAGGGGGAGACAGGAACACTGAAGCTTTCTTT.

In its sample, this clonotype is medium-sized. V is TRBV2 and J is TRBJ2-7, with D possibly being TRBD2 (6 bases). CDR1 and CDR2 from the germline V gene are SNHLY and FYNNEI. CDR3 length equals 15 residues. Deletions cut 7 bases from V and 5 bases from J, with 21 bases between. The DNA for the CDR3 is TGTGCCAGCATTGGGAGGCGGCAGGACTCTAACGAGCAGTACTTC. It translates to CASIGRRQDSNEQYF.

This clonotype occurred many times. This rearrangement joins TRBV10-3 to TRBJ2-5; TRBD2 agrees at 10 bases. The CDR3 sequence is 15 residues long. Germline CDR1 ENHRY, CDR2 SYGVKD. J gave up 2 bases and V 10 bases, and 10 bases lay outside the gene matches. CDR3 sequence reads: CATTRLAGDQETQYF. The CDR3 DNA follows: TGTGCCACCACTCGGCTAGCGGGGGATCAAGAGACCCAGTACTTC.

This clonotype was seen repeatedly, ten times or more. The chain employs TRBV9 and TRBJ1-6; D gene ambiguous. Germline assignment: CDR1 SGDLS and CDR2 YYNGEE. The CDR3 is 15 amino acids. V was pared by 2 bases and J by 9 bases, with 15 bases between. The DNA of the CDR3 is TGTGCCAGCAGCGTTAGTAGCCAAAGCATTTCACCCCTCCACTTT. It translates to CASSVSSQSISPLHF.

This clonotype has at least ten counts. This chain connects TRBV5-1 to TRBJ2-3; 7 bases match TRBD2. The trim removed 4 bases at V and 3 bases at J, leaving 8 bases unmatched. CDR3 length equals 15 residues. Germline CDR1 reads SGHRS; CDR2 reads YFSETQ. The CDR3 reads CASSRGGGDTDTQYF. In DNA, the CDR3 is TGCGCCAGCAGCCGCGGCGGGGGAGATACAGATACGCAGTATTTT.

At least ten counts were recorded for this clonotype. V gene TRBV3-1 combines with J gene TRBJ2-1; D is ambiguous. The germline V and J ends were trimmed by 4 bases and 12 bases, with 16 bases remaining between them. This CDR3 comprises 13 residues. Per the germline V gene, CDR1 is LGHDT and CDR2 is YNNKEL (reference sequence). CDR3 residues: CASSRGSEGSQFF. The CDR3 DNA reads as TGTGCCAGCAGCCGGGGATCAGAAGGTTCGCAGTTCTTC.

This clonotype was observed at least ten times. The genes are TRBV20-1 and TRBJ2-7; TRBD2 aligns across 8 bases. The germline gives CDR1 DFQATT, CDR2 SNEGSKA (reference sequence). CDR3 length: 14 residues. V lost 3 bases to trimming and J lost 4 bases; unmatched junction nucleotides: 8. CDR3 coding DNA: TGCAGTGCTAGCTCGAGCGGGGGACCGTACGAGCAGTACTTC. It yields the protein CSASSSGGPYEQYF.

This clonotype has at least ten counts. This chain joins TRBV12-3 or TRBV12-4 and TRBJ2-1; TRBD2 might be the D (5 bases). V lost 1 base, J lost 9 bases, and 16 bases lay in between. This CDR3 spans 15 amino acids. CDR3 protein: CASSLVDPGKGEQFF. For the CDR3, the DNA is TGTGCCAGCAGTTTAGTGGACCCGGGAAAGGGTGAGCAGTTCTTC.

This clonotype was picked up many times. This rearrangement joins TRBV9 to TRBJ1-2; D not certain. Germline V lookup: CDR1 SGDLS, CDR2 YYNGEE. Trimming removed 3 bases from V and 6 bases from J, with 15 bases in between. CDR3 length equals 14 residues. The CDR3 nucleotides are TGTGCCAGCAGCGGTGCGTGGGCGGAAGATGGCTACACCTTC. This gives the protein CASSGAWAEDGYTF.